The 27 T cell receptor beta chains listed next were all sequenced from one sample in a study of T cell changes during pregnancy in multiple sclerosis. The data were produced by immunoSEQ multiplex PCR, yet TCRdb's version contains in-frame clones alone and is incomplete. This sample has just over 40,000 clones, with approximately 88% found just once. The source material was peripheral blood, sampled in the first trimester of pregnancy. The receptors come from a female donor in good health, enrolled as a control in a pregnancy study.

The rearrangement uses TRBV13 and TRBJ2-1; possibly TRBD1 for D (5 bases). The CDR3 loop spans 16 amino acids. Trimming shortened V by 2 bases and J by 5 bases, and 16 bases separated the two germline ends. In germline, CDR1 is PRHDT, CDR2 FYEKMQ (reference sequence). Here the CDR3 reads CASSLRGSSKDNEQFF. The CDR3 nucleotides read TGTGCCAGCAGCTTAAGGGGCTCCTCGAAGGACAATGAGCAGTTCTTC. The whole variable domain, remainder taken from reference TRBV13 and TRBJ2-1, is AAGVIQSPRHLIKEKRETATLKCYPIPRHDTVYWYQQGPGQDPQFLISFYEKMQSDKGSIPDRFSAQQFSDYHSELNMSSLELGDSALYFCASSLRGSSKDNEQFFGPGTRLTVL.

DNA for the CDR3: TGTGCCAGTAGTATAGATGGGGGGGGCGGCACTGAAGCTTTCTTT. Protein product: CASSIDGGGGTEAFF. The chain recombines TRBV19 with TRBJ1-1; possible D gene TRBD1, 6 bases. The CDR3 has 15 residues. Between the trimmed V and J ends, which lost 0 bases and 4 bases, there was a span of 12 bases. In germline, CDR1 is LNHDA, CDR2 SQIVND (reference sequence). Using reference TRBV19 and TRBJ1-1 for the parts outside the CDR3, the full variable domain is DGGITQSPKYLFRKEGQNVTLSCEQNLNHDAMYWYRQDPGQGLRLIYYSQIVNDFQKGDIAEGYSVSREKKESFPLTVTSAQKNPTAFYLCASSIDGGGGTEAFFGQGTRLTVV.

CDR3 nucleotides: TGTGCCAGCAGCTCCCGGGACAGGGGTTCCTACGAGCAGTACTTC. It specifies CASSSRDRGSYEQYF. The V and J genes are TRBV6-5 and TRBJ2-7; 10 bases match TRBD1. Germline V lookup: CDR1 MNHEY, CDR2 SVGAGI. This CDR3 spans 15 amino acids. Trimming cost V 6 bases and J 1 base; bases outside gene matches: 6.

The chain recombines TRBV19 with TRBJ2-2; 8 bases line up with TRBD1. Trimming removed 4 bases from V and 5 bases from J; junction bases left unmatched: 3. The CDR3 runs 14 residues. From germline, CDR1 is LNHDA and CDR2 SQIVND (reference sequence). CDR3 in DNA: TGTGCCAGTAGTAACAGGGGGGTTACCGGGGAGCTGTTTTTT. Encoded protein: CASSNRGVTGELFF.

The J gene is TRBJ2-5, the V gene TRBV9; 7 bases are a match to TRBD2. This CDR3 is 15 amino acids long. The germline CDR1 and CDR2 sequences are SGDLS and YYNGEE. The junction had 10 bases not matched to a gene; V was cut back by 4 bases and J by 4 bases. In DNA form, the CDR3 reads TGTGCCAGCAGCCAGGCCAGCGGGATCATAGAGACCCAGTACTTC. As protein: CASSQASGIIETQYF. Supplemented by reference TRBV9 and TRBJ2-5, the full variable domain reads DSGVTQTPKHLITATGQRVTLRCSPRSGDLSVYWYQQSLDQGLQFLIQYYNGEERAKGNILERFSAQQFPDLHSELNLSSLELGDSALYFCASSQASGIIETQYFGPGTRLLVL.

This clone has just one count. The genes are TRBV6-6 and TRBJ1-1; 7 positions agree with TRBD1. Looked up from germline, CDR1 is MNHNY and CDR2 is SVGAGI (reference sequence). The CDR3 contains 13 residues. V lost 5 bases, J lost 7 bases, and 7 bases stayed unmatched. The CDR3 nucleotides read TGTGCCAGCAGTACTACAGACAGGGTTGAAGCTTTCTTT. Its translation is CASSTTDRVEAFF.

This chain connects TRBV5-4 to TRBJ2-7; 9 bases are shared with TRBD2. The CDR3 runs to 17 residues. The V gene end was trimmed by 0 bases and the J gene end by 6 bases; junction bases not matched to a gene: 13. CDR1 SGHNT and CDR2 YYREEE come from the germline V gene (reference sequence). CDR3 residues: CASSLGGSSGISGEQYF. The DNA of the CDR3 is TGTGCCAGCAGCTTGGGGGGGTCTAGCGGGATTTCTGGCGAGCAGTACTTC.

CDR3 in amino acids: CASSSTGLRNQPQHF. Here the CDR3 DNA reads TGTGCCAGCAGCTCTACAGGGTTGCGCAATCAGCCCCAGCATTTT. The chain links TRBV7-8 to TRBJ1-5, with a tentative D call TRBD1 (6 bases). Trimming shortened V by 4 bases and J by 2 bases, and 12 bases separated the two germline ends. Germline V gene sequence: CDR1 SGHVS, CDR2 FQNEAQ. The CDR3 extends over 15 amino acids.

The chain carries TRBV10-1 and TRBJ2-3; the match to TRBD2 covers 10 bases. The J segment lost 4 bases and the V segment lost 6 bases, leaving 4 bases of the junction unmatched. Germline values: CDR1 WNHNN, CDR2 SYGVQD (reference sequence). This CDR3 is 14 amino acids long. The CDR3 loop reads CASRERGGPDTQYF. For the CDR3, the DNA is TGCGCCAGCAGGGAGCGGGGGGGCCCAGATACGCAGTATTTT.

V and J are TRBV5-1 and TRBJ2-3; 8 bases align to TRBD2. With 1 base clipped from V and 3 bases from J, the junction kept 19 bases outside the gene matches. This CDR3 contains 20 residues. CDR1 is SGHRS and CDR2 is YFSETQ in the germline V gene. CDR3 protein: CASSLLRLRVSGNGTDTQYF. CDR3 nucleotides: TGCGCCAGCAGCTTGCTGAGGCTGCGGGTTAGCGGGAATGGAACAGATACGCAGTATTTT.

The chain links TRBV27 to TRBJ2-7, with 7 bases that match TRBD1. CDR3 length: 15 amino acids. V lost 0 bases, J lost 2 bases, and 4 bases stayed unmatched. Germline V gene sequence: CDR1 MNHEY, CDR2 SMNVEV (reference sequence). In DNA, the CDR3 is TGTGCCAGCAGTTTATCCGCGCAGGGGGCCTACGAGCAGTACTTC. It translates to CASSLSAQGAYEQYF.

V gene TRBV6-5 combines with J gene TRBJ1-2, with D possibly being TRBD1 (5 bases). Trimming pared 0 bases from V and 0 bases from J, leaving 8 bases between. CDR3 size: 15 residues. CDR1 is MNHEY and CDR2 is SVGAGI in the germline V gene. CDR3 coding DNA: TGTGCCAGCAGTTACTCGGGACTCCCTAACTATGGCTACACCTTC. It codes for CASSYSGLPNYGYTF.

CDR3 amino acids: CASSLVAGSSYNEQFF. DNA of the CDR3: TGTGCCAGCAGCTTAGTAGCGGGGAGCTCCTACAATGAGCAGTTCTTC. The chain has TRBV7-2 and TRBJ2-1, with TRBD2 matching over 8 bases. Unmatched junction bases numbered 2, after V lost 1 base and J lost 0 bases. Germline CDR1 reads SGHTA; CDR2 reads FQGNSA. The length of the CDR3 is 16 residues.

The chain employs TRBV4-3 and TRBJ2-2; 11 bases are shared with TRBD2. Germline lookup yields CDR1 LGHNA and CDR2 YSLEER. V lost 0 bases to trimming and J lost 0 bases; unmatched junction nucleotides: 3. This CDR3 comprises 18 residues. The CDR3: CASSQDTSGGANTGELFF. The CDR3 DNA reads TGCGCCAGCAGCCAAGATACTAGCGGGGGAGCGAACACCGGGGAGCTGTTTTTT.

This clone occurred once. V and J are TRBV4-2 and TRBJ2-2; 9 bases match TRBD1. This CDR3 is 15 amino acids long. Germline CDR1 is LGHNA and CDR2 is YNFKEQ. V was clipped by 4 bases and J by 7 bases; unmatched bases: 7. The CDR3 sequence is CASSLGTGTGGELFF. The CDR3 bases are TGTGCCAGCAGCCTCGGGACAGGGACCGGCGGGGAGCTGTTTTTT.

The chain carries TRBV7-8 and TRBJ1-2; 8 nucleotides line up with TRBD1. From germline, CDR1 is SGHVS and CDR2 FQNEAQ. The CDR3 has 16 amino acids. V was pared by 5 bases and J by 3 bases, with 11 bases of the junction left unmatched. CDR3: CASSGQGGRFDYGYTF. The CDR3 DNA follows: TGTGCCAGCAGCGGACAGGGAGGTCGGTTCGACTATGGCTACACCTTC.

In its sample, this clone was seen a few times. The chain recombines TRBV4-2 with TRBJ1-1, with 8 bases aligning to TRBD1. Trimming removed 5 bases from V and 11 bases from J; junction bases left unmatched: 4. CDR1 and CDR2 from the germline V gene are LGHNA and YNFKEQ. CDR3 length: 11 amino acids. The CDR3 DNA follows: TGTGCCAGCAGCGCTAGGACAGGGGCTTTCTTT. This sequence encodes CASSARTGAFF.

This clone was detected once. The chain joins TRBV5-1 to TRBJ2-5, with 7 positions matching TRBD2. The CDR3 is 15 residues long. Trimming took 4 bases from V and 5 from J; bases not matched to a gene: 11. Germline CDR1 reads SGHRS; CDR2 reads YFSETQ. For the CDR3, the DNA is TGCGCCAGCAGCCTGCCGGGGGGTACGGGGGAGACCCAGTACTTC. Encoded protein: CASSLPGGTGETQYF.

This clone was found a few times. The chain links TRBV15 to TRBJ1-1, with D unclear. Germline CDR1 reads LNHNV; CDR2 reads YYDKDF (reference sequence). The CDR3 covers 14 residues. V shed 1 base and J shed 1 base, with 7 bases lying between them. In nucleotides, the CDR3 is TGTGCCACCAGCAGAGCGGCGGAGAACACTGAAGCTTTCTTT. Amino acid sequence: CATSRAAENTEAFF.

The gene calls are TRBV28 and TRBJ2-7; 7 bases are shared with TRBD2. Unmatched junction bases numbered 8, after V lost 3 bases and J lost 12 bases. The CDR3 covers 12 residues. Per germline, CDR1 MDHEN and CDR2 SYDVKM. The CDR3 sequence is CASSFRGGSTYF. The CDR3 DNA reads TGTGCCAGCAGTTTTCGGGGAGGGAGTACGTACTTC.

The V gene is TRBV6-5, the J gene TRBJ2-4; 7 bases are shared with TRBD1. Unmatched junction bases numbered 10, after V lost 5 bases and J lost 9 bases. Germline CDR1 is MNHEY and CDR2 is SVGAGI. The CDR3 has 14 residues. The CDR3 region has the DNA TGTGCCAGCAGTCCCCGGGACAGTTCGGCCATTCAGTACTTC. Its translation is CASSPRDSSAIQYF.

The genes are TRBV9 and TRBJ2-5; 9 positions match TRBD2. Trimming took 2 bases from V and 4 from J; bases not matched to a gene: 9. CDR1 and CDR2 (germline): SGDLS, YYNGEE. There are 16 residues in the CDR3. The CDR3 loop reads CASSVGGGRARETQYF. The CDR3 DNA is TGTGCCAGCAGCGTTGGAGGCGGGAGGGCCCGAGAGACCCAGTACTTC.

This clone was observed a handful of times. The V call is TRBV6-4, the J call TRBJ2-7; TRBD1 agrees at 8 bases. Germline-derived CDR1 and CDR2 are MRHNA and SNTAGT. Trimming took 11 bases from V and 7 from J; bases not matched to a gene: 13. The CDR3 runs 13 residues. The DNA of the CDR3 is TGTGCCTCTTCCCTGACAGGGGATGGGGAGCAGTACTTC. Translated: CASSLTGDGEQYF.

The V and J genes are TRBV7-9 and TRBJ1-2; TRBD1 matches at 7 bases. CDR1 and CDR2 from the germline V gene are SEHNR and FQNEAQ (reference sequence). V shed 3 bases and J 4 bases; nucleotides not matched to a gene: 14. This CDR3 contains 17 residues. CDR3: CASSFISGGGTSYGYTF. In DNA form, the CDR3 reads TGTGCCAGCAGCTTTATCTCGGGAGGGGGCACTTCCTATGGCTACACCTTC.

CDR3 amino acids: CASSPTGGGANTGELFF. Written as DNA, the CDR3 is TGTGCCAGCAGCCCCACGGGGGGGGGCGCGAACACCGGGGAGCTGTTTTTT. The genes are TRBV9 and TRBJ2-2; 8 positions match TRBD2. CDR1 is SGDLS, CDR2 YYNGEE, per germline. The CDR3 loop spans 17 amino acids. With V trimmed by 4 bases and J by 0 bases, 8 bases remained unmatched.

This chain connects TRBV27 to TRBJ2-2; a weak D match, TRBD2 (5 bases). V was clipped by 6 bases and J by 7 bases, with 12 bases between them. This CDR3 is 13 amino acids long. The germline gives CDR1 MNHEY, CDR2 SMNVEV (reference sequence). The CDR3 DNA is TGTGCCAGCAGCTCCTACGAGGGCGGGGAGCTGTTTTTT. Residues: CASSSYEGGELFF.

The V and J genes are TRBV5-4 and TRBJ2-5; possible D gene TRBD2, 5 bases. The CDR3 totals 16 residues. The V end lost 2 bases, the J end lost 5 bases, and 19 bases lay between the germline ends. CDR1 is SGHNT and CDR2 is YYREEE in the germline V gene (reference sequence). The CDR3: CASSFPGKPAVETQYF. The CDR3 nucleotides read TGTGCCAGCAGCTTCCCCGGGAAACCGGCCGTGGAGACCCAGTACTTC.